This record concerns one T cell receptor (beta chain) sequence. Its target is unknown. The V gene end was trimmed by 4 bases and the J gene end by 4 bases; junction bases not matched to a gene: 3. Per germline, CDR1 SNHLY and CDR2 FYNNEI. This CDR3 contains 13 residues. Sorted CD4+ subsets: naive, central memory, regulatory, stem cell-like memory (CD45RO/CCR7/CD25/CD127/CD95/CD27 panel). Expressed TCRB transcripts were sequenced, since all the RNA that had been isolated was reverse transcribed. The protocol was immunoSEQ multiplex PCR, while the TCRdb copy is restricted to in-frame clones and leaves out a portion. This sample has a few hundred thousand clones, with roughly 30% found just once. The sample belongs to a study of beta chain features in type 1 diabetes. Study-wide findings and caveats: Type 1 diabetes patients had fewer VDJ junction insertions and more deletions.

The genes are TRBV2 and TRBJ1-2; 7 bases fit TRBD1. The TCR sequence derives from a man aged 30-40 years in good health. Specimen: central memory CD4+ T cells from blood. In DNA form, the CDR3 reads TGTGCCAGCAGTGCGGGACAGCTCTATGGCTACACCTTC. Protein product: CASSAGQLYGYTF.